These 15 T cell receptor beta chains were all obtained from the same sample, sequenced in a study of blood T cell repertoires in COVID-19. Assay: immunoSEQ multiplex PCR; the TCRdb copy retains only in-frame clones and omits some. The table records 120,000 to 150,000 clones, roughly 90% of them present only once. Sequenced sample: peripheral blood. The origin of the receptors is a man between 45 and 60 years old with active or convalescent COVID-19.

About this clone: The junction departs from the called germline gene at one end, perhaps through a read error. The chain uses TRBV11-2 and TRBJ2-7; weak D call: TRBD1 (6 bases). CDR3 length equals 11 residues. Per the germline V gene, CDR1 is SGHAT and CDR2 is FQNNGV. For the CDR3, the DNA is TGTGCCAGCAGCACCTACAGGGAGCCGTACTTC. This translates into CASSTYREPYF.

The V gene is TRBV3-1 (or the pseudogene TRBV3-2), the J gene TRBJ2-1; D possibly corresponds to TRBD2 (6 bases). Per germline, CDR1 LGHDT and CDR2 YNNKEL (reference sequence). Trimming removed 6 bases from V and 1 base from J, with 25 bases in between. CDR3 length equals 19 residues. This CDR3 reads CASSPLAGSRMGSYNEQFF. DNA for the CDR3: TGTGCCAGCAGTCCTTTGGCGGGAAGTCGGATGGGGTCCTACAATGAGCAGTTCTTC.

The gene calls are TRBV25-1 and TRBJ2-5, with 10 positions matching TRBD1. Germline V gene data show CDR1 as MGHDK and CDR2 as SYGVNS. V shed 8 bases and J 3 bases; nucleotides not matched to a gene: 15. The CDR3 sequence is 17 residues long. CDR3 amino acids: CASGLSSGTGVKETQYF. The CDR3 region has the DNA TGTGCCAGCGGCCTTTCGTCCGGGACAGGGGTTAAAGAGACCCAGTACTTC.

This chain connects TRBV10-2 to TRBJ2-4; TRBD2 might be the D (5 bases). The germline CDR1 and CDR2 sequences are WSHSY and SAAADI. Trimming took off 7 bases at V and 4 bases at J, with 11 bases between the two ends. CDR3 length: 13 residues. This CDR3 is CASNPSPKNIQYF. In DNA, the CDR3 is TGCGCCAGCAACCCTAGCCCGAAAAACATTCAGTACTTC.

The gene calls are TRBV28 and TRBJ1-2; weak D call: TRBD1 (5 bases). The germline V and J ends were trimmed by 7 bases and 7 bases, with 22 bases remaining between them. The CDR3 totals 15 residues. Germline loops: CDR1 MDHEN, CDR2 SYDVKM. As DNA, the CDR3 is TGTGCCAGCACCAACAGTCTCGGGGGTCTGGGTGGCTACACCTTC. This translates into CASTNSLGGLGGYTF.

The chain is built from TRBV28 and TRBJ1-1; D gene ambiguous. The germline V and J ends were trimmed by 1 base and 4 bases, with 25 bases remaining between them. The germline V gene has CDR1 MDHEN and CDR2 SYDVKM. The CDR3 extends over 19 amino acids. CDR3 protein: CASSLSRLTWASYGTEAFF. For the CDR3, the DNA is TGTGCCAGCAGTTTATCCCGCCTTACCTGGGCCAGCTATGGCACTGAAGCTTTCTTT.

The rearrangement uses TRBV10-3 and TRBJ2-6; D might be TRBD1 (6 bases). The CDR3 extends over 16 amino acids. Germline-derived CDR1 and CDR2 are ENHRY and SYGVKD. Trimming left V 5 bases short and J 3 bases short, with 14 bases between. DNA for the CDR3: TGTGCCATCAGTTCGGATGGGGGCAATGGGGCCAACGTCCTGACTTTC. Translation gives CAISSDGGNGANVLTF.

This clone was seen just once. This clone may be a read error of a much larger clone one base away. V gene TRBV28 combines with J gene TRBJ2-7, with TRBD1 matching over 9 bases. V gave up 6 bases and J gave up 3 bases; unmatched junction bases: 0. Germline values: CDR1 MDHEN, CDR2 SYDVKM. CDR3 length equals 12 residues. CDR3: CASRDRGYEQYF. Here the CDR3 DNA reads TGTGCCAGCAGGGACAGGGGCTACGAGCAGTACTTC.

CDR3 sequence: CASSQDRAGGPDNEQFF. CDR3 bases: TGTGCCAGCAGCCAAGATCGCGCGGGAGGGCCGGACAATGAGCAGTTCTTC. The chain links TRBV3-1 (or the pseudogene TRBV3-2) to TRBJ2-1; 9 nucleotides agree with TRBD2. Germline CDR1 LGHDT, CDR2 YNNKEL (reference sequence). V dropped 0 bases and J dropped 5; count of bases not matched to a gene: 8. This CDR3 spans 17 amino acids.

The chain carries TRBV4-1 and TRBJ1-3, with D uncertain. V was trimmed by 4 bases and J by 2 bases, leaving 9 bases between them. Germline assignment: CDR1 MGHRA and CDR2 YSYEKL. The length of the CDR3 is 14 residues. The CDR3 here is CASSPGRAGNTIYF. CDR3 coding DNA: TGCGCCAGCAGCCCCGGGAGGGCTGGAAACACCATATATTTT.

The chain employs TRBV28 and TRBJ1-2; weak D call: TRBD1 (5 bases). V lost 4 bases, J lost 4 bases, and 19 bases lay in between. There are 16 residues in the CDR3. The germline V gene encodes CDR1 MDHEN and CDR2 SYDVKM. CDR3 in DNA: TGTGCCAGCAGTTCCCGGCAGGGTCGGGTCGGCTATGGCTACACCTTC. It codes for CASSSRQGRVGYGYTF.

This sequence joins TRBV28 and TRBJ1-5, with 9 bases that match TRBD1. After removal of 11 bases from V and 4 bases from J, the junction contained 6 bases not matched to a gene. The germline CDR1 and CDR2 sequences are MDHEN and SYDVKM. The CDR3 covers 13 residues. CDR3 nucleotide sequence: TGTGCCGCAGACAGGGGGGTAAATCAGCCCCAGCATTTT. It specifies CAADRGVNQPQHF. The full variable domain, in which reference TRBV28 and TRBJ1-5 provide the parts outside the CDR3, is DVKVTQSSRYLVKRTGEKVFLECVQDMDHENMFWYRQDPGLGLRLIYFSYDVKMKEKGDIPEGYSVSREKKERFSLILESASTNQTSMYLCAADRGVNQPQHFGDGTRLSIL.

The chain is built from TRBV10-3 and TRBJ1-2; the D gene is possibly TRBD1 (6 bases). V lost 5 bases and J 4 bases, leaving 11 bases between the germline ends. Germline-derived CDR1 and CDR2 are ENHRY and SYGVKD. The length of the CDR3 is 13 residues. The DNA for the CDR3 is TGTGCCATCAGTAAGGACAGTATCTATGGCTACACCTTC. Protein: CAISKDSIYGYTF.

This rearrangement joins TRBV19 to TRBJ1-4; 8 bases fit TRBD1. Germline CDR1 and CDR2: LNHDA and SQIVND (reference sequence). V lost 5 bases, J lost 12 bases, and 11 bases stayed unmatched. The CDR3 sequence is 14 residues long. CDR3 coding DNA: TGTGCCAGTAGTGCCGGACAGGGCAGCATCCAACTGTTTTTT. It is translated as CASSAGQGSIQLFF.

The chain combines TRBV2 with TRBJ2-1; perhaps TRBD2 as D (7 bases). CDR3 size: 13 residues. V was trimmed by 5 bases and J by 4 bases, leaving 9 bases between them. Germline V gene lookup returns CDR1 SNHLY and CDR2 FYNNEI. CDR3 in amino acids: CASSKGGYNEQFF. In DNA form, the CDR3 reads TGTGCCAGCAGTAAGGGGGGGTACAATGAGCAGTTCTTC.